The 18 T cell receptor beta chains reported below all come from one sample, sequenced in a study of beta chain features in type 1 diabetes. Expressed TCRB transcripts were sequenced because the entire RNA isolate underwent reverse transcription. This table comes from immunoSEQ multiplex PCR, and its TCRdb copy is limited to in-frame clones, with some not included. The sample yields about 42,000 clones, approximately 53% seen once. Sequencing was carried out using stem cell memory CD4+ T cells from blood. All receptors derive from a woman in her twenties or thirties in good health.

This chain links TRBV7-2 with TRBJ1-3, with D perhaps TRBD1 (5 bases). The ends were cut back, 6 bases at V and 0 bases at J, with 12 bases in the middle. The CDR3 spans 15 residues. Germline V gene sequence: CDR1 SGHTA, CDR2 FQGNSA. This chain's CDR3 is CASRPTGASGNTIYF. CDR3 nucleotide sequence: TGTGCCAGCAGACCAACAGGAGCCTCTGGAAACACCATATATTTT. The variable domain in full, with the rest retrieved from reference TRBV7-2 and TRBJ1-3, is GAGVSQSPSNKVTEKGKDVELRCDPISGHTALYWYRQSLGQGLEFLIYFQGNSAPDKSGLPSDRFSAERTGGSVSTLTIQRTQQEDSAVYLCASRPTGASGNTIYFGEGSWLTVV.

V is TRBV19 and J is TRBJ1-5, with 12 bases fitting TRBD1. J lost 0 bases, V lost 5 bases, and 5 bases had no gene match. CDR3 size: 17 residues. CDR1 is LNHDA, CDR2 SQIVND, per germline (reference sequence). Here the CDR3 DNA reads TGTGCCAGTAGTGGGGGACAGGGGGCCTATAGCAATCAGCCCCAGCATTTT. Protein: CASSGGQGAYSNQPQHF.

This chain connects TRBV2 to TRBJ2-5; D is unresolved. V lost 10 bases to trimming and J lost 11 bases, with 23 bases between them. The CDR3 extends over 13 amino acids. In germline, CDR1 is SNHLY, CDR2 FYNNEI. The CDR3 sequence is CATLTSGQPWQYF. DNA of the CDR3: TGTGCCACTTTAACTTCTGGGCAGCCCTGGCAGTACTTC.

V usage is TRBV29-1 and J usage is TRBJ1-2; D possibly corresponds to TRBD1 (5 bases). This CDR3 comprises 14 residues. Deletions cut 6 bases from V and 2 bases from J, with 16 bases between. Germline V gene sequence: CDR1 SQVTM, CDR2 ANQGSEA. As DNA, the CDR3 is TGCAGCGTCCCCCTCGGGGGGTCGAACTATGGCTACACCTTC. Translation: CSVPLGGSNYGYTF.

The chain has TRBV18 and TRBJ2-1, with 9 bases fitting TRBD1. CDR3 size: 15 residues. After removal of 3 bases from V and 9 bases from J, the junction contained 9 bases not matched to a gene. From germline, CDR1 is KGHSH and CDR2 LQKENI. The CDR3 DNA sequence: TGTGCCAGCTCACCCCGGACAGGGGCGGATGGTGAGCAGTTCTTC. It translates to CASSPRTGADGEQFF. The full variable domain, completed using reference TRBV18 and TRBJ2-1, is NAGVMQNPRHLVRRRGQEARLRCSPMKGHSHVYWYRQLPEEGLKFMVYLQKENIIDESGMPKERFSAEFPKEGPSILRIQQVVRGDSAAYFCASSPRTGADGEQFFGPGTRLTVL.

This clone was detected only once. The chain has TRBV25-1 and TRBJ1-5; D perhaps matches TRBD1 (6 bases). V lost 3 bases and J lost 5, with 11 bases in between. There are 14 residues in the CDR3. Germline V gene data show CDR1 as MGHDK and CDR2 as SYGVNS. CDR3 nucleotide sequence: TGTGCCAGCAGTGAGTCATCAGGGGATCAGCCCCAGCATTTT. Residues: CASSESSGDQPQHF.

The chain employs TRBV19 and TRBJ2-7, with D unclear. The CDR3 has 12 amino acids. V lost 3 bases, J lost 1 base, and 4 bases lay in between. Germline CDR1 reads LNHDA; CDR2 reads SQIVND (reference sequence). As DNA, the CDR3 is TGTGCCAGTAGTATTAATTCCTACGAGCAGTACTTC. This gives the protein CASSINSYEQYF.

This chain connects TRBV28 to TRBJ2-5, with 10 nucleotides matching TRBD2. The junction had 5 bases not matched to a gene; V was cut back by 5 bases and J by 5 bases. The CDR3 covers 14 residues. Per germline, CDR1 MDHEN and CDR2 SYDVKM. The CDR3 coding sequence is TGTGCCAGCAGTGATAGCGGGAGGCCGGAGACCCAGTACTTC. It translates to CASSDSGRPETQYF.

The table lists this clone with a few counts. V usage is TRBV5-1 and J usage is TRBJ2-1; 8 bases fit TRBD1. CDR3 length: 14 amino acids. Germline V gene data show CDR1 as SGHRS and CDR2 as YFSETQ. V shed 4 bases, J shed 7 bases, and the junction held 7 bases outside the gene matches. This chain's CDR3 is CASSLDRAWNEQFF. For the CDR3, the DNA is TGCGCCAGCAGCCTGGACAGGGCATGGAATGAGCAGTTCTTC.

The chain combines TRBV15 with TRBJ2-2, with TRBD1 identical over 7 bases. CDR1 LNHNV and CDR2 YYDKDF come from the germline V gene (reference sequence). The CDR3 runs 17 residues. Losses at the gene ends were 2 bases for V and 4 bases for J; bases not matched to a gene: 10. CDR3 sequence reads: CATSRKLNRGPTGELFF. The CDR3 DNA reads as TGTGCCACCAGCAGAAAATTAAACAGGGGACCCACCGGGGAGCTGTTTTTT.

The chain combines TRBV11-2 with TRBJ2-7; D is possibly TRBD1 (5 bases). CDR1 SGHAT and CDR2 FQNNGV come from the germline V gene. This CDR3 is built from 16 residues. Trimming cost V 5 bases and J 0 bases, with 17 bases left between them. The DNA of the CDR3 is TGTGCCAGCAGCCCCCGGTCGGGTCAGGGCTCCTACGAGCAGTACTTC. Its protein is CASSPRSGQGSYEQYF.

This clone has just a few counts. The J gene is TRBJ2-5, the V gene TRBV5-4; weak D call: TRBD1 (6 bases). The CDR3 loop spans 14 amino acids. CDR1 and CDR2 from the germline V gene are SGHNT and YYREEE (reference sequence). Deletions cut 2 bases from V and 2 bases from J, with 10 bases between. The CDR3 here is CASSFPGQQETQYF. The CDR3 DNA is TGTGCCAGCAGCTTCCCGGGACAACAAGAGACCCAGTACTTC.

CDR3 coding DNA: TGTGCCAGCAGCCCGGGGACTAGCGGGATGAAATGGGCCCTCTACGAGCAGTACTTC. It is translated as CASSPGTSGMKWALYEQYF. The chain joins TRBV4-2 to TRBJ2-7, with 13 bases matching TRBD2. The V segment lost 4 bases and the J segment 3 bases; nucleotides outside the gene matches: 15. The CDR3 totals 19 residues. Germline values: CDR1 LGHNA, CDR2 YNFKEQ.

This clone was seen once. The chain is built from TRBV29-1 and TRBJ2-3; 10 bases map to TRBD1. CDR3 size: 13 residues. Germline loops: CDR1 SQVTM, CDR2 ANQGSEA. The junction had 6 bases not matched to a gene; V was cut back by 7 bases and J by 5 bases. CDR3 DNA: TGCAGCGCCTTCGGACAGGGGGGAGATACGCAGTATTTT. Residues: CSAFGQGGDTQYF.

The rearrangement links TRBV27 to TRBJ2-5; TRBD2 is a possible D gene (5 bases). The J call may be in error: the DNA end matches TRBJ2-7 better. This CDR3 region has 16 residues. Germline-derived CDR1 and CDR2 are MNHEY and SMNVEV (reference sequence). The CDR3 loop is CASSPSAGIPTLEQYF. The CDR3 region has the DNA TGTGCCAGCAGTCCCTCGGCCGGGATCCCCACTCTCGAGCAGTACTTC.

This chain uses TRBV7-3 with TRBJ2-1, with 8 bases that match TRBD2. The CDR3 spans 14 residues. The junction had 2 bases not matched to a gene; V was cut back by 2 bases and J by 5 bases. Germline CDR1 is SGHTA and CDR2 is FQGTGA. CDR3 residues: CASSLWTSHNEQFF. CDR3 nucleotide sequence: TGTGCCAGCAGCTTATGGACTAGCCACAATGAGCAGTTCTTC.

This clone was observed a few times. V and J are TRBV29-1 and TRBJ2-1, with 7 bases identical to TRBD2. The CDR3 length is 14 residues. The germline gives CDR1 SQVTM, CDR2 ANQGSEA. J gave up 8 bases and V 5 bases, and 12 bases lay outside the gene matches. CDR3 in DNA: TGCAGCGTTAAACAAAGCGGGACTATATATGAGCAGTTCTTC. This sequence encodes CSVKQSGTIYEQFF.

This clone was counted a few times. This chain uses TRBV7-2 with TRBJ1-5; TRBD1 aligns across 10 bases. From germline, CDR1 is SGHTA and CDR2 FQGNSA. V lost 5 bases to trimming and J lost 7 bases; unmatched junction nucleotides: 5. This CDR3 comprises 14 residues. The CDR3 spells CASSRQGARQPQHF. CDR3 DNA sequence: TGTGCCAGCAGCAGACAGGGGGCACGGCAGCCCCAGCATTTT.